The rows below give T cell receptor beta chains drawn from one sample of a study of monozygotic twins with inflammatory bowel disease. With the 5' RACE reads reprocessed, TCRdb shows one record per CDR3 protein and no DNA. The repertoire table contains roughly 150,000 distinct CDR3 sequences. Specimen: blood. These receptor sequences come from a human donor with ulcerative colitis or Crohn's disease, or a healthy co-twin of an affected twin (not recorded which). Both conserved end residues are part of each CDR3.

j_gene	v_gene	CDR3aa
TRBJ2-4	TRBV20-1	CSAREGASQNIQYF
TRBJ1-2	TRBV19	CASSIAATPGYTF
TRBJ1-1	TRBV29-1	CSVEGVRNTEAFF
TRBJ2-5	TRBV12-3/TRBV12-4	CASSRDFQETQYF
TRBJ2-1	TRBV19	CASSPFGGQYNEQFF
TRBJ2-1	TRBV20-1	CSARGGAAYNEQFF
TRBJ2-7	TRBV7-2	CASSLDWGVSDEQYF
TRBJ1-2	TRBV28	CASRPAGQANYGYTF
TRBJ1-6	TRBV20-1	CSADSRNSPLHF
TRBJ2-1	TRBV6-5	CASSYRGGNADNEQFF
TRBJ2-3	TRBV6-4	CASSAGGAGDTQYF
TRBJ1-5	TRBV5-1	CASSLTPGGNQPQHF
TRBJ1-1	TRBV5-1	CASSLAGSWDTEAFF
TRBJ1-2	TRBV7-9	CASSLSGTDPYGYTF